This entry lists 14 T cell receptor beta chains sequenced from one sample in a study of blood T cells in healthy people across ages. A sample-barcoded 5' primer and a J-beta primer mix were used in a second PCR of about 7 to 12 cycles. Using its own MiXCR run on the 5' RACE reads, TCRdb lists one record per CDR3 protein. The sample gives 700,000 or so distinct CDR3 sequences, about 20% of which show up once; 20% to 25% is in the top ten. What was sequenced was blood. Every receptor here comes from a man in his 70s in good health.

The chain links TRBV12-3 or TRBV12-4 to TRBJ2-2; TRBD2 matches 8 bases. V lost 6 bases and J lost 5; bases outside the gene matches: 8. This CDR3 has 15 amino acids. CDR3 loop: CASRLSGIFTGELFF. The CDR3 nucleotides are TGTGCCAGCAGACTTAGCGGGATTTTTACCGGGGAGCTGTTTTTT.

The J gene is TRBJ2-1, the V gene TRBV20-1; 10 bases are a match to TRBD2. The CDR3 extends over 14 amino acids. Germline lookup yields CDR1 DFQATT and CDR2 SNEGSKA (reference sequence). CDR3 amino acids: CSYSLAGGHNEQFF. The CDR3 bases are TGCAGCTACTCCTTAGCGGGGGGCCACAATGAGCAGTTCTTC.

The V and J genes are TRBV7-9 and TRBJ2-1; D remains unclear. This CDR3 is 16 amino acids long. Trimming cost V 4 bases and J 3 bases, with 16 bases left between them. Germline CDR1 is SEHNR and CDR2 is FQNEAQ (reference sequence). The CDR3 DNA is TGTGCCAGCAGCTCCCACTCTTCCCAGGTCTACAATGAGCAGTTCTTC. Translating it yields CASSSHSSQVYNEQFF.

In its sample, this clonotype was seen many times. The CDR3 loop is CASSPSSTNYGYTF. The CDR3 region has the DNA TGTGCCAGCAGCCCGAGCTCCACGAACTATGGCTACACCTTC. V gene TRBV7-2 combines with J gene TRBJ1-2; D is unresolved. The V gene's germline CDR1 is SGHTA and CDR2 FQGNSA. The CDR3 length is 14 residues. V gave up 5 bases and J gave up 2 bases, with 12 bases separating them.

The chain couples TRBV7-9 to TRBJ2-5; the D gene is possibly TRBD1 (6 bases). Per the germline V gene, CDR1 is SEHNR and CDR2 is FQNEAQ (reference sequence). V lost 5 bases to trimming and J lost 2 bases, with 18 bases between them. The CDR3 is made up of 16 amino acids. The CDR3 coding sequence is TGTGCCAGCAGCGCCTCGACCCGGGACACACAAGAGACCCAGTACTTC. This gives the protein CASSASTRDTQETQYF.

This clonotype has only a few counts. V is TRBV11-2 and J is TRBJ1-1; D ambiguous. The CDR3 is 13 residues long. Germline-derived CDR1 and CDR2 are SGHAT and FQNNGV. The V end was cut by 4 bases, the J end by 1 base, with 7 bases between. The CDR3 DNA follows: TGTGCCAGCAGCTATTCTCAGAACACTGAAGCTTTCTTT. Its translation is CASSYSQNTEAFF. Drawing the rest from reference TRBV11-2 and TRBJ1-1, the complete variable domain is EAGVAQSPRYKIIEKRQSVAFWCNPISGHATLYWYQQILGQGPKLLIQFQNNGVVDDSQLPKDRFSAERLKGVDSTLKIQPAKLEDSAVYLCASSYSQNTEAFFGQGTRLTVV.

Only a few counts were recorded for this clonotype. CDR3 sequence reads: CATSDPKSDTQYF. The CDR3 bases are TGTGCCACCAGTGATCCCAAGTCTGATACGCAGTATTTT. The genes are TRBV24-1 and TRBJ2-3; D unclear. Germline V gives CDR1 KGHDR, CDR2 SFDVKD. The CDR3 loop spans 13 amino acids. V lost 3 bases and J lost 6, with 9 bases in between.

This clonotype occurred many times. The chain has TRBV5-6 and TRBJ2-1; TRBD2 matches 8 bases. The germline CDR1 and CDR2 sequences are SGHDT and YYEEEE. V shed 5 bases and J 9 bases; nucleotides not matched to a gene: 1. The CDR3 is 11 residues long. The CDR3 sequence: CASRAGGEQFF. The CDR3 region has the DNA TGTGCCAGCAGGGCGGGGGGTGAGCAGTTCTTC.

J is TRBJ2-1 and V is TRBV20-1; 7 positions agree with TRBD2. The CDR3 is 14 residues long. The germline V gene encodes CDR1 DFQATT and CDR2 SNEGSKA (reference sequence). The V and J ends lost 6 bases and 2 bases, in that order; junction bases with no gene match: 7. CDR3 nucleotides: TGCAGTGCCGAAGCCAGCGGGGCCTACAATGAGCAGTTCTTC. This encodes CSAEASGAYNEQFF.

This clonotype was seen a handful of times. The rearrangement links TRBV6-6 to TRBJ1-1; possible D gene TRBD1, 6 bases. Germline CDR1 is MNHNY and CDR2 is SVGAGI (reference sequence). This CDR3 region has 15 residues. Trimming removed 0 bases at V and 4 bases at J, with 12 bases between. The CDR3 here is CASSYSGRGATEAFF. In DNA form, the CDR3 reads TGTGCCAGCAGTTACTCGGGCAGGGGTGCCACTGAAGCTTTCTTT.

This clonotype appeared a few times. The chain combines TRBV15 with TRBJ2-1; no definite D call. This CDR3 spans 13 amino acids. The germline V gene encodes CDR1 LNHNV and CDR2 YYDKDF (reference sequence). V lost 0 bases and J lost 6, with 6 bases in between. CDR3 region: CATSRDRLNEQFF. The CDR3 DNA is TGTGCCACCAGCAGAGATCGCCTCAATGAGCAGTTCTTC.

This clonotype has more than one count but fewer than ten. The chain combines TRBV20-1 with TRBJ2-3; 8 nucleotides match TRBD2. Germline CDR1 DFQATT, CDR2 SNEGSKA (reference sequence). V lost 4 bases, J lost 1 base, and 10 bases stayed unmatched. CDR3 length: 16 amino acids. The CDR3 loop reads CSATPTAGVGTDTQYF. The CDR3 region has the DNA TGCAGTGCTACCCCGACAGCGGGAGTTGGCACAGATACGCAGTATTTT.

This clonotype was seen a handful of times. This rearrangement joins TRBV15 to TRBJ2-7; D not resolved. CDR3 size: 13 residues. Germline CDR1 and CDR2: LNHNV and YYDKDF (reference sequence). V lost 1 base and J 3 bases, leaving 7 bases between the germline ends. The CDR3 bases are TGTGCCACCAGCAGAGGCGCAGACTACGAGCAGTACGTC. It encodes CATSRGADYEQYV.

With respect to this clonotype: The CDR3 ends on some other residue instead of the conserved phenylalanine or tryptophan, so this is likely a read error. This rearrangement joins TRBV6-5 to TRBJ1-5; D is undetermined. Deletions cut 5 bases from V and 5 bases from J, with 10 bases between. This CDR3 has 13 residues. In germline, CDR1 is MNHEY, CDR2 SVGAGI. The CDR3 protein is CASSPRRDQPQHS. The CDR3 region has the DNA TGTGCCAGCAGTCCGCGGAGGGATCAGCCCCAGCATTCT.